The 16 T cell receptor beta chains below come from one sample, sequenced in a study of regulatory T cells in long-lasting Graves disease. Libraries of TCR beta came from iRepertoire HTBI primers plus Arm-PCR of CDR3 regions. TCRdb independently ran MiXCR on the multiplex PCR reads; one entry per CDR3 protein. This sample has roughly 610,000 distinct CDR3 sequences, with 15% to 20% found just once. The time point: newly diagnosed GD, antithyroid drugs for less than 3 months. The TCR library was prepared using RNA isolated from PBMCs. These data were also filed under a second study, of T cells in Graves' hyperthyroidism and ophthalmopathy.

The sample in question was peripheral blood mononuclear cells (PBMCs), obtained at new diagnosis, from a patient treated with antithyroid drugs. These receptors were taken from a man between 18 and 29 years old with Graves disease.

As to this clonotype: A single base separates this from a much larger clone, so it may be a read error. This CDR3 fails to terminate in the conserved phenylalanine or tryptophan, so it likely reflects a read error. J is TRBJ2-7 and V is TRBV6-2 or TRBV6-3; D is unresolved. Trimming stripped 0 bases from V and 6 bases from J, with 18 bases between. There are 16 residues in the CDR3. CDR1 and CDR2 (germline): MNHEY, SVGEGT. The CDR3 loop is CASSYSGSFAAGEQYL. As DNA, the CDR3 is TGTGCCAGCAGTTACTCCGGGTCTTTCGCGGCCGGCGAGCAGTACCTC.

This clonotype was observed a single time. The chain joins TRBV6-2 or TRBV6-3 to TRBJ2-3, with 12 bases identical to TRBD2. Germline CDR1 reads MNHEY; CDR2 reads SVGEGT. V lost 1 base, J lost 1 base, and 6 bases stayed unmatched. The CDR3 spans 18 residues. CDR3 sequence: CASSYYRLAGERTDTQYF. The CDR3 DNA is TGTGCCAGCAGTTACTATCGACTAGCGGGGGAACGCACAGATACGCAGTATTTT.

The chain has TRBV12-3 or TRBV12-4 and TRBJ2-1; 8 bases are a match to TRBD1. With V trimmed by 7 bases and J by 7 bases, 9 bases remained unmatched. The CDR3 spans 14 residues. CDR3 amino acids: CASIRTGSINEQFF. The CDR3 region has the DNA TGTGCCAGCATTCGGACAGGGTCGATAAATGAGCAGTTCTTC.

This clonotype has a count of ten or more. The chain couples TRBV2 to TRBJ2-3; a weak D match, TRBD1 (6 bases). Germline lookup yields CDR1 SNHLY and CDR2 FYNNEI. Trimming removed 7 bases from V and 6 bases from J, with 23 bases in between. The CDR3 is made up of 16 amino acids. The CDR3, as DNA: TGTGCCAGCATACCAGGACAGTCTCCCACGAGGGATACGCAGTATTTT. This sequence encodes CASIPGQSPTRDTQYF.

This clonotype came up many times. A read error may account for a junction end that differs from germline. The chain is built from TRBV5-1 and TRBJ2-3, with D unclear. The CDR3 covers 13 residues. The V gene's germline CDR1 is SGHRS and CDR2 YFSETQ. The CDR3 DNA follows: TGTGCCAGCAGCTTGGGCCGGACAGATACGCAGTATTTT. Translation gives CASSLGRTDTQYF.

Only a few counts were recorded for this clonotype. The rearrangement uses TRBV6-2 or TRBV6-3 and TRBJ1-1; 8 bases align to TRBD1. The V gene's germline CDR1 is MNHEY and CDR2 SVGEGT. V lost 2 bases to trimming and J lost 6 bases; unmatched junction nucleotides: 8. The CDR3 is 15 residues long. CDR3 amino acids: CASSYSTGGFAEAFF. Here the CDR3 DNA reads TGTGCCAGCAGTTACAGTACAGGGGGATTCGCTGAAGCTTTCTTT.

V usage is TRBV19 and J usage is TRBJ1-2; D remains ambiguous. Germline V lookup: CDR1 LNHDA, CDR2 SQIVND (reference sequence). Trimming took 8 bases from V and 4 from J, leaving 20 bases between them. This CDR3 contains 15 residues. CDR3 bases: TGTGCCAGTTTGAGCCGAGCAGGAATTCGCTATGGCTACACCTTC. Protein product: CASLSRAGIRYGYTF.

V and J are TRBV19 and TRBJ1-2; a possible D gene is TRBD1 (5 bases). This CDR3 is built from 14 residues. Trimming removed 3 bases at V and 1 base at J, with 9 bases between. Germline CDR1 and CDR2: LNHDA and SQIVND (reference sequence). The CDR3 nucleotides read TGTGCCAGTAGTATTGGGGCGAGTAACTATGGCTACACCTTC. Protein product: CASSIGASNYGYTF.

V is TRBV20-1 and J is TRBJ1-2; D may be TRBD1 (5 bases). V gave up 5 bases and J gave up 1 base, with 8 bases separating them. Germline CDR1 is DFQATT and CDR2 is SNEGSKA (reference sequence). The length of the CDR3 is 12 residues. The CDR3 loop is CSAAGDNYGYTF. The CDR3 nucleotides are TGCAGTGCTGCGGGGGATAACTATGGCTACACCTTC.

This clonotype has a count of ten or more. V usage is TRBV6-1 and J usage is TRBJ2-7; 9 positions match TRBD1. The ends lost 7 bases at V and 4 bases at J; junction bases unmatched: 23. The CDR3 length is 19 residues. The germline gives CDR1 MNHNS, CDR2 SASEGT. CDR3 sequence (DNA): TGTGCCAGCACTCGAACAGGGGCTCCTACGGGACAGGGCATTTACGAGCAGTACTTC. Translated, it gives CASTRTGAPTGQGIYEQYF.

The table lists this clonotype with many counts. This chain connects TRBV7-2 to TRBJ2-7; 8 bases agree with TRBD2. Germline-derived CDR1 and CDR2 are SGHTA and FQGNSA. Trimming removed 1 base from V and 0 bases from J; junction bases left unmatched: 20. The CDR3 totals 21 residues. CDR3 DNA: TGTGCCAGCAGCTTAGGGAGGGCGGTCCGGGAGGGCCGCCTTAGCTCCTACGAGCAGTACTTC. This sequence encodes CASSLGRAVREGRLSSYEQYF.

This clonotype has only a few counts. The rearrangement joins TRBV6-1 to TRBJ1-4; maybe TRBD1 (5 bases). V was shortened by 7 bases and J by 6 bases, with 18 bases between the two germline ends. The CDR3 has 15 residues. The germline V gene has CDR1 MNHNS and CDR2 SASEGT. The chain's CDR3 is CASIRGQGLDEKLFF. CDR3 in DNA: TGTGCCAGCATCCGCGGACAAGGTCTGGATGAAAAACTGTTTTTT.

About this clonotype itself: Just one base apart from a much larger clone, this may be a read error. The chain recombines TRBV18 with TRBJ2-2, with D unresolved. The CDR3 is 11 residues long. Germline-derived CDR1 and CDR2 are KGHSH and LQKENI. Here the CDR3 DNA reads TGTGCCAGCCCACCGCAGAGGGAGCTGTTTTTT. Its protein is CASPPQRELFF. Filled out from reference TRBV18 and TRBJ2-2, the complete variable domain reads NAGVMQNPRHLVRRRGQEARLRCSPMKGHSHVYWYRQLPEEGLKFMVYLQKENIIDESGMPKERFSAEFPKEGPSILRIQQVVRGDSAAYFCASPPQRELFFGEGSRLTVL.

This clonotype was observed many times. This chain joins TRBV12-3 or TRBV12-4 and TRBJ2-2, with 8 bases aligning to TRBD1. The V gene end was trimmed by 8 bases and the J gene end by 4 bases; junction bases not matched to a gene: 9. The CDR3 is 15 residues long. For the CDR3, the DNA is TGTGCCAGCTACGGGGGCAGGGGGCGCACCGGGGAGCTGTTTTTT. Protein: CASYGGRGRTGELFF.

This chain joins TRBV5-6 and TRBJ1-3; D gene ambiguous. The CDR3 loop spans 15 amino acids. Germline V gene lookup returns CDR1 SGHDT and CDR2 YYEEEE. Deletions cut 4 bases from V and 0 bases from J, with 11 bases between. The CDR3 DNA reads TGTGCCAGCAGCCCCAAGACGGCCTCTGGAAACACCATATATTTT. Protein product: CASSPKTASGNTIYF. Combining the CDR3 with reference TRBV5-6 and TRBJ1-3 gives the whole variable domain DAGVTQSPTHLIKTRGQQVTLRCSPKSGHDTVSWYQQALGQGPQFIFQYYEEEERQRGNFPDRFSGHQFPNYSSELNVNALLLGDSALYLCASSPKTASGNTIYFGEGSWLTVV.

The table lists this clonotype with many counts. This chain links TRBV28 with TRBJ2-7; D is undetermined. Between the trimmed V and J ends, which lost 2 bases and 5 bases, there was a span of 7 bases. In germline, CDR1 is MDHEN, CDR2 SYDVKM. CDR3 size: 12 residues. The CDR3 nucleotides read TGTGCCAGCAGTTTAGGCGGAGACGAGCAGTACTTC. Its protein is CASSLGGDEQYF. The whole variable domain, remainder taken from reference TRBV28 and TRBJ2-7, is DVKVTQSSRYLVKRTGEKVFLECVQDMDHENMFWYRQDPGLGLRLIYFSYDVKMKEKGDIPEGYSVSREKKERFSLILESASTNQTSMYLCASSLGGDEQYFGPGTRLTVT.